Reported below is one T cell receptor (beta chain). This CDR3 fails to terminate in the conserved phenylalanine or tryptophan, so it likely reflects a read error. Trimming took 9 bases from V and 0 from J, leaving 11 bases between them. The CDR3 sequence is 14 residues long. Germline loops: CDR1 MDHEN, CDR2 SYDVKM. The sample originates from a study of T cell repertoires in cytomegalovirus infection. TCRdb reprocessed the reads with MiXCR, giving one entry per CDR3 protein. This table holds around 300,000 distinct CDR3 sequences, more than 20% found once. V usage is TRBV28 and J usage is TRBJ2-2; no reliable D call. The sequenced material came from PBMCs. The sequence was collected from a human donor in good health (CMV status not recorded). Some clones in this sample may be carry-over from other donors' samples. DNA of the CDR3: TGTGCCAGTGTCTACCGCCCGAACACCGGGGAGCTGTTTTCT. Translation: CASVYRPNTGELFS.